Presented here are 21 T cell receptor beta chains from one specimen sequenced in a study of graft-versus-host responses after intestinal transplantation. These receptors are not linked to any known antigen. Using immunoSEQ multiplex PCR, the repertoire was profiled, and TCRdb retains in-frame clones only, with some absent. Among some 87,000 clones, just under 95% were seen once, and the ten largest hold approximately 0.3%. This material consisted of unstimulated CD4+ T cells sorted from spleen or lymph node cells, taken before intestinal transplant. These receptors were obtained from a human donor who received an intestinal transplant.

This chain uses TRBV18 with TRBJ1-3; the match to TRBD1 covers 8 bases. After removal of 3 bases from V and 3 bases from J, the junction contained 4 bases not matched to a gene. CDR1 is KGHSH, CDR2 LQKENI, per germline. The CDR3 has 15 amino acids. This CDR3 reads CASSPRGQGGNTIYF. As DNA, the CDR3 is TGTGCCAGCTCACCCCGCGGACAGGGTGGAAACACCATATATTTT.

This rearrangement joins TRBV28 to TRBJ2-7; D remains unclear. CDR1 is MDHEN and CDR2 is SYDVKM in the germline V gene. The CDR3 runs to 17 residues. Trimming cost V 7 bases and J 1 base, with 23 bases left between them. CDR3 sequence: CASTLHRSVDLSYEQYF. CDR3 DNA sequence: TGTGCCAGCACCCTACACCGCTCAGTCGACCTTTCCTACGAGCAGTACTTC.

V usage is TRBV4-2 and J usage is TRBJ2-7, with 9 bases aligning to TRBD2. The germline CDR1 and CDR2 sequences are LGHNA and YNFKEQ. Trimming removed 2 bases from V and 6 bases from J; junction bases left unmatched: 8. The length of the CDR3 is 15 residues. CDR3 region: CASSQFSGSSSEQYF. The CDR3, as DNA: TGTGCCAGCAGCCAATTTAGCGGGAGTTCATCCGAGCAGTACTTC.

The chain is built from TRBV25-1 and TRBJ2-7, with D possibly being TRBD2 (5 bases). Germline loops: CDR1 MGHDK, CDR2 SYGVNS. V was trimmed by 3 bases and J by 7 bases, leaving 25 bases between them. The CDR3 runs 17 residues. The chain's CDR3 is CASSDWGGSALRGEQYF. CDR3 sequence (DNA): TGTGCCAGCAGTGATTGGGGTGGGAGTGCCTTGAGAGGGGAGCAGTACTTC.

The chain combines TRBV27 with TRBJ2-1; TRBD2 aligns across 12 bases. The trim removed 7 bases at V and 3 bases at J, leaving 10 bases unmatched. Germline V gene data show CDR1 as MNHEY and CDR2 as SMNVEV (reference sequence). This CDR3 is built from 17 residues. The CDR3 here is CASNKLTSGSVYNEQFF. In DNA form, the CDR3 reads TGTGCCAGCAACAAGCTGACTAGCGGGAGTGTCTACAATGAGCAGTTCTTC.

V and J are TRBV27 and TRBJ2-5, with 8 bases identical to TRBD1. CDR1 is MNHEY and CDR2 is SMNVEV in the germline V gene (reference sequence). This CDR3 contains 17 residues. V shed 8 bases and J 5 bases; nucleotides not matched to a gene: 19. The DNA for the CDR3 is TGTGCCAGCCGACCCCCAGGGGGCATACCAGCGGTCGAGACCCAGTACTTC. Translating gives CASRPPGGIPAVETQYF.

The CDR3 loop is CASSLSRAPYEQYF. CDR3 sequence (DNA): TGTGCCAGCAGTTTATCTCGGGCTCCCTACGAGCAGTACTTC. V and J are TRBV27 and TRBJ2-7; no clear D. Germline CDR1 reads MNHEY; CDR2 reads SMNVEV (reference sequence). This CDR3 has 14 amino acids. V was cut by 0 bases and J by 2 bases, with 8 bases left in between.

The V gene is TRBV5-4, the J gene TRBJ2-7; 7 bases match TRBD1. The V gene end was trimmed by 4 bases and the J gene end by 5 bases; junction bases not matched to a gene: 6. CDR1 and CDR2 from the germline V gene are SGHNT and YYREEE (reference sequence). The CDR3 extends over 13 amino acids. Here the CDR3 reads CASSPRGGHEQYF. CDR3 coding DNA: TGTGCCAGCAGCCCGCGAGGGGGCCACGAGCAGTACTTC.

The chain employs TRBV5-1 and TRBJ2-1; D call uncertain. CDR1 SGHRS and CDR2 YFSETQ come from the germline V gene. This CDR3 comprises 15 residues. V gave up 2 bases and J gave up 0 bases, with 9 bases separating them. The CDR3 region has the DNA TGCGCCAGCAGCTTCGACCTAAGCTCCTACAATGAGCAGTTCTTC. Translating it yields CASSFDLSSYNEQFF.

The chain employs TRBV2 and TRBJ2-7, with 12 positions matching TRBD1. Germline CDR1 SNHLY, CDR2 FYNNEI. V was clipped by 4 bases and J by 5 bases; unmatched bases: 6. This CDR3 has 15 amino acids. The CDR3 protein is CASSVPGQGAHEQYF. CDR3 bases: TGTGCCAGCAGTGTTCCGGGACAGGGGGCTCACGAGCAGTACTTC.

V is TRBV5-1 and J is TRBJ2-1, with D possibly called TRBD1 or TRBD2 (5 bases each). The CDR3 covers 15 residues. With 2 bases removed from V and 0 bases from J, the gap between germline ends came to 9 bases. Per germline, CDR1 SGHRS and CDR2 YFSETQ. CDR3 DNA: TGCGCCAGCAGCTTTACGGGACCCTCCTACAATGAGCAGTTCTTC. Translation: CASSFTGPSYNEQFF. The variable domain in full, completed from reference TRBV5-1 and TRBJ2-1, reads KAGVTQTPRYLIKTRGQQVTLSCSPISGHRSVSWYQQTPGQGLQFLFEYFSETQRNKGNFPGRFSGRQFSNSRSEMNVSTLELGDSALYLCASSFTGPSYNEQFFGPGTRLTVL.

For the CDR3, the DNA is TGTGCCAGCAGTGACTCCGGAACAGCGCCCTATGGCTACACCTTC. Protein: CASSDSGTAPYGYTF. This chain connects TRBV6-4 to TRBJ1-2; D remains ambiguous. The ends were cut back, 0 bases at V and 4 bases at J, with 12 bases in the middle. Germline-derived CDR1 and CDR2 are MRHNA and SNTAGT. The CDR3 sequence is 15 residues long.

The rearrangement uses TRBV7-8 and TRBJ1-2; 9 bases map to TRBD1. V lost 5 bases and J lost 2; bases outside the gene matches: 9. Germline V gene sequence: CDR1 SGHVS, CDR2 FQNEAQ. The CDR3 is made up of 16 amino acids. CDR3 nucleotides: TGTGCCAGCAGCGACAGACAGGGGGGAACGAACTATGGCTACACCTTC. Its translation is CASSDRQGGTNYGYTF.

The CDR3, as DNA: TGTGCCAGCAGCTTAGGGGTCAACTCTGGAAACACCATATATTTT. Its translation: CASSLGVNSGNTIYF. This rearrangement joins TRBV7-3 to TRBJ1-3; D remains ambiguous. Germline CDR1 is SGHTA and CDR2 is FQGTGA. CDR3 size: 15 residues. Between the trimmed V and J ends, which lost 2 bases and 0 bases, there was a span of 8 bases.

This chain connects TRBV9 to TRBJ1-1; 9 nucleotides match TRBD1. The ends lost 0 bases at V and 4 bases at J; junction bases unmatched: 1. This CDR3 is built from 14 residues. In germline, CDR1 is SGDLS, CDR2 YYNGEE. The CDR3 DNA is TGTGCCAGCAGCGTAGCGGACAGGGGCACTGAAGCTTTCTTT. This gives the protein CASSVADRGTEAFF.

The V call is TRBV9, the J call TRBJ2-2; D possibly corresponds to TRBD1 (6 bases). The V end lost 1 base, the J end lost 5 bases, and 18 bases lay between the germline ends. From germline, CDR1 is SGDLS and CDR2 YYNGEE. This CDR3 is built from 17 residues. The CDR3: CASSVWESDRLTGELFF. Written as DNA, the CDR3 is TGTGCCAGCAGCGTATGGGAATCGGACAGATTGACCGGGGAGCTGTTTTTT.

This clone was counted once. DNA of the CDR3: TGTGCCAGCAGGCGGGACAGGGTCCACGAGCAGTACTTC. Translation gives CASRRDRVHEQYF. The chain has TRBV6-5 and TRBJ2-7; 9 bases are shared with TRBD1. This CDR3 has 13 residues. V lost 6 bases, J lost 5 bases, and 5 bases stayed unmatched. CDR1 and CDR2 (germline): MNHEY, SVGAGI.

This chain connects TRBV30 to TRBJ2-7; 8 bases agree with TRBD2. With 3 bases clipped from V and 2 bases from J, the junction kept 3 bases outside the gene matches. Germline CDR1 and CDR2: GTSNPN and SVGIG (reference sequence). There are 13 residues in the CDR3. CDR3 nucleotide sequence: TGTGCCTGGAGCGGGAGGGCCCCCTACGAGCAGTACTTC. It is translated as CAWSGRAPYEQYF. Combining the CDR3 with reference TRBV30 and TRBJ2-7 gives the whole variable domain SQTIHQWPATLVQPVGSPLSLECTVEGTSNPNLYWYRQAAGRGLQLLFYSVGIGQISSEVPQNLSASRPQDRQFILSSKKLLLSDSGFYLCAWSGRAPYEQYFGPGTRLTVT.

The CDR3 DNA reads as TGCGCCAGCAGCATCGGGACGCAAGAGACCCAGTACTTC. It translates to CASSIGTQETQYF. V gene TRBV5-1 combines with J gene TRBJ2-5, with D perhaps given as TRBD1 or TRBD2 (5 bases each). The CDR3 extends over 13 amino acids. Germline V gene data show CDR1 as SGHRS and CDR2 as YFSETQ. Trimming removed 4 bases from V and 2 bases from J, with 9 bases in between.

V usage is TRBV5-5 and J usage is TRBJ2-1, with 11 positions matching TRBD2. The CDR3 length is 15 residues. V gave up 1 base and J gave up 9 bases; unmatched junction bases: 6. Germline V gives CDR1 SGHKS, CDR2 YYEKEE (reference sequence). The CDR3 region is CASSLTSGRGGEQFF. In DNA form, the CDR3 reads TGTGCCAGCAGCTTGACTAGCGGGAGAGGCGGTGAGCAGTTCTTC. The full variable domain, its missing parts supplied by reference TRBV5-5 and TRBJ2-1, is DAGVTQSPTHLIKTRGQQVTLRCSPISGHKSVSWYQQVLGQGPQFIFQYYEKEERGRGNFPDRFSARQFPNYSSELNVNALLLGDSALYLCASSLTSGRGGEQFFGPGTRLTVL.

V gene TRBV5-4 combines with J gene TRBJ2-5; 11 bases map to TRBD2. The CDR3 totals 17 residues. After removal of 4 bases from V and 4 bases from J, the junction contained 12 bases not matched to a gene. Germline V gene lookup returns CDR1 SGHNT and CDR2 YYREEE (reference sequence). DNA of the CDR3: TGTGCCAGCAGCCGATTTATAGCGGGAGGGCCGATAGAGACCCAGTACTTC. The encoded protein is CASSRFIAGGPIETQYF.